This T cell receptor beta chain emerged from a study of early T cells in non-severe SARS-CoV-2 infection (dated by TCRdb to about 2021). With regard to the full study: Because TCR sequencing was done on bulk RNA from unsorted whole blood, the alpha and beta chains could not be paired. Study-wide findings and limitations: VDJdb matching was skewed toward anti-spike CD8 responses and likely underestimated virus-specific expansions by missing private and CD4 specificities.

The CDR3, from cysteine to phenylalanine, totals 16 residues. The entry retains the CDR3 DNA only, 48 bases that are in frame from base 1. V lost 6 bases and J lost 2 bases, and the count of bases not matched to a germline gene is 10. Based on the germline V gene, the CDR1 and CDR2 sequences are MDHEN and SYDVKM. Library construction relied on 5' RACE. TCRdb shows the sequencer as NextSeq 500. To correct for sequencing error and PCR bias, the TCR library protocol tagged individual cDNA molecules with unique molecular identifiers. Both TCR alpha and beta chains were sequenced, and tight co-correlation was observed between alpha and beta sequence abundances in each sample. In the authors' own workflow: V gene, J gene and CDR3 annotation of TCR sequences was performed with Decombinator V4. TCRs were defined as expanded if a significant change between any two time points was detected under a Poisson model with p below 0.0001. Abundances of TCRs were expressed as counts per million after normalisation to the total number of TCRs sequenced in each sample. MAIT TCRs were defined by TRAV1-2 paired with TRAJ12, TRAJ20 or TRAJ33, and iNKT TCRs by TRAV10 paired with TRAJ18. VDJdb, accessed on 1 November 2021, was searched for TCRs annotated for CMV, EBV and SARS-CoV-2, and TCRs annotated for more than one antigen were excluded. TCRdb ran its own pipeline on the public reads, namely fastp trimming at Q25 and MiXCR clone calling, and kept in-frame beta chains. CDR3 protein duplicates are merged, each entry listing the most common genes and DNA. V and J calls and clone size were set by TCRdb, not the authors. The sample contains about 61,000 distinct CDR3 sequences, almost 9.5% of them found a single time. 1.2% of the sample is taken by the ten largest.

Details on this clonotype: Its antigen is unknown. No qualities accompany the bases; no much larger clone lies one base away.

The study was a case-control design nested within a healthcare worker cohort in London, UK, with weekly nasopharyngeal swab PCR tests and blood sampling. Between 23 and 31 March 2020, the week of the UK lockdown, healthcare workers were enrolled and then followed up weekly for as long as 16 weeks. Sequencing was carried out using whole blood. The rearrangement joined TRBV28 to TRBJ2-3; TRBD1 fits 8 bases in the junction. This TCR derives from an adult who was a healthcare worker with PCR-confirmed SARS-CoV-2 infection or an uninfected control (not recorded which). The CDR3 loop reads CASRPGTGSFTDTQYF. In nucleotide form, the sequence is TGTGCCAGCAGACCAGGGACAGGAAGCTTCACAGATACGCAGTATTTT. With the rest looked up from the reference TRBV28 and TRBJ2-3 genes rather than sequenced, the full variable domain is DVKVTQSSRYLVKRTGEKVFLECVQDMDHENMFWYRQDPGLGLRLIYFSYDVKMKEKGDIPEGYSVSREKKERFSLILESASTNQTSMYLCASRPGTGSFTDTQYFGPGTRLTVL.